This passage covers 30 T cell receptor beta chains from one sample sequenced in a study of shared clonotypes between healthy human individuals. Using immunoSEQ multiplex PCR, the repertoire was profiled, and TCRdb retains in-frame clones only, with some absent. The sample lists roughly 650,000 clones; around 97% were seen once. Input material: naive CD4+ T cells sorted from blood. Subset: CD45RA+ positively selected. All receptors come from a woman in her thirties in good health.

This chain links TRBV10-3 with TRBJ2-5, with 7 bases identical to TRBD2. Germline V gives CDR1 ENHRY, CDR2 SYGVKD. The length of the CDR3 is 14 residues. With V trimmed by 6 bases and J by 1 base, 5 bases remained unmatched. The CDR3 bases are TGTGCCATCAGCCCCGGGACTACCCAAGAGACCCAGTACTTC. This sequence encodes CAISPGTTQETQYF.

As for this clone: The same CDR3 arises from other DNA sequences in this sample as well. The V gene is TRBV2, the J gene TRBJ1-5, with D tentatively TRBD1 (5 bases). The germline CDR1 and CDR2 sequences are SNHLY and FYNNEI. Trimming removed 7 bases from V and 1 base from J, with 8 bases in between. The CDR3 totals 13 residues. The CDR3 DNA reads TGTGCCAGCACCCGGGACAGCAATCAGCCCCAGCATTTT. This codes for CASTRDSNQPQHF.

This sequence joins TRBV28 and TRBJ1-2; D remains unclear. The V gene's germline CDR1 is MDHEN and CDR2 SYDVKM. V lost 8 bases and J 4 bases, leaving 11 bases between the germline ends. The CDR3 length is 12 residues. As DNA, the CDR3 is TGTGCCAGCCGAGTTCTTCTCTATGGCTACACCTTC. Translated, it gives CASRVLLYGYTF.

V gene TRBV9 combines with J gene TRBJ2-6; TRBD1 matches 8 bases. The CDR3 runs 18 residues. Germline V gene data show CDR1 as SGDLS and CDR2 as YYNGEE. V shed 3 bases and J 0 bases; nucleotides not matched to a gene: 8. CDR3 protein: CASSARTGLFSGANVLTF. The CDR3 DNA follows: TGTGCCAGCAGCGCCAGGACAGGGCTCTTCTCTGGGGCCAACGTCCTGACTTTC. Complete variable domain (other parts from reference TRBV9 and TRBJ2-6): DSGVTQTPKHLITATGQRVTLRCSPRSGDLSVYWYQQSLDQGLQFLIQYYNGEERAKGNILERFSAQQFPDLHSELNLSSLELGDSALYFCASSARTGLFSGANVLTFGAGSRLTVL.

The chain's CDR3 is CSEGGIDGYGYTF. In DNA, the CDR3 is TGCAGCGAGGGGGGGATCGACGGCTATGGCTACACCTTC. The rearrangement uses TRBV29-1 and TRBJ1-2; D possibly corresponds to TRBD1 (6 bases). The length of the CDR3 is 13 residues. Germline lookup yields CDR1 SQVTM and CDR2 ANQGSEA. Trimming shortened V by 7 bases and J by 4 bases, and 16 bases separated the two germline ends.

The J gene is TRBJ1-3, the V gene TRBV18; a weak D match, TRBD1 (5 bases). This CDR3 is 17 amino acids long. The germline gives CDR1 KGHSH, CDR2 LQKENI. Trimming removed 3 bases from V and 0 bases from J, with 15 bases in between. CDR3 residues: CASSPAGTWSSGNTIYF. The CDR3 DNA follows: TGTGCCAGCTCACCGGCGGGGACGTGGAGCTCTGGAAACACCATATATTTT.

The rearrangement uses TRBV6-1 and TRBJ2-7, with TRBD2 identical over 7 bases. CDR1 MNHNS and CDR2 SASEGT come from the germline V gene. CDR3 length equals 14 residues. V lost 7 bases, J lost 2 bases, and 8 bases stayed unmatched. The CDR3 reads CASTILASTYEQYF. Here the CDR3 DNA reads TGTGCCAGCACCATACTAGCGTCGACCTACGAGCAGTACTTC.

This CDR3 is CASTQGRKVASSYNEQFF. CDR3 sequence (DNA): TGTGCCAGCACCCAAGGGAGGAAGGTGGCGAGCTCCTACAATGAGCAGTTCTTC. The chain is built from TRBV7-9 and TRBJ2-1; tentative D call: TRBD2 (6 bases). Trimming took off 7 bases at V and 0 bases at J, with 22 bases between the two ends. The CDR3 contains 18 residues. Germline V gene lookup returns CDR1 SEHNR and CDR2 FQNEAQ (reference sequence). Looking up the rest from reference TRBV7-9 and TRBJ2-1 gives the full variable domain: DTGVSQNPRHKITKRGQNVTFRCDPISEHNRLYWYRQTLGQGPEFLTYFQNEAQLEKSRLLSDRFSAERPKGSFSTLEIQRTEQGDSAMYLCASTQGRKVASSYNEQFFGPGTRLTVL.

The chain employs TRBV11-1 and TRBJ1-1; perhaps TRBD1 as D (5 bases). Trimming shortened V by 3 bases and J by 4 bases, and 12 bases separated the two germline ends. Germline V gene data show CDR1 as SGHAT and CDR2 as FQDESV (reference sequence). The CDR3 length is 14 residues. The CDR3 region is CASSLTVDGTEAFF. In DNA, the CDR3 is TGTGCCAGCAGCTTGACAGTCGATGGCACTGAAGCTTTCTTT.

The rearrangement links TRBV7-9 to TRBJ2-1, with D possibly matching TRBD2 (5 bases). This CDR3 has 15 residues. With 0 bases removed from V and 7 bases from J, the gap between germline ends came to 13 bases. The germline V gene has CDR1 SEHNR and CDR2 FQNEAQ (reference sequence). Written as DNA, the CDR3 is TGTGCCAGCAGCTTAGCCCTTTCGGGGTGGAATGAGCAGTTCTTC. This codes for CASSLALSGWNEQFF.

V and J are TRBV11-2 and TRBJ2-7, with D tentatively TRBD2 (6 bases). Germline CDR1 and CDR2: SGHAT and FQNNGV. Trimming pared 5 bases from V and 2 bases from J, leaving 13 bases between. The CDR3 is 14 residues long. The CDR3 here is CASSVRLDPYEQYF. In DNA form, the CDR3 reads TGTGCCAGCAGCGTAAGACTAGATCCCTACGAGCAGTACTTC.

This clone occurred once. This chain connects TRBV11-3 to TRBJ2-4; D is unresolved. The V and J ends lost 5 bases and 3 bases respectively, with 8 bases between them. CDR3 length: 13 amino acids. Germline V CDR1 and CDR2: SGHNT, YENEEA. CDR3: CASSPPDKNIQYF. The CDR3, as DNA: TGTGCCAGCAGCCCGCCTGACAAAAACATTCAGTACTTC.

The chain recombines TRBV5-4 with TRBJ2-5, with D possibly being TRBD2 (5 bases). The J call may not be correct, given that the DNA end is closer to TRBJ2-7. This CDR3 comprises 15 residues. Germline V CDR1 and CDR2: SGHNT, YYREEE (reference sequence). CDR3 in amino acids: CASSTGPGETYEQYF. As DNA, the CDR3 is TGTGCCAGCAGCACGGGTCCCGGGGAGACCTACGAGCAGTACTTC.

CDR3 sequence reads: CASSEVKGLNTGELFF. CDR3 nucleotides: TGTGCCAGCAGTGAAGTTAAGGGACTGAACACCGGGGAGCTGTTTTTT. The chain links TRBV6-1 to TRBJ2-2, with D tentatively TRBD2 (6 bases). Germline V lookup: CDR1 MNHNS, CDR2 SASEGT. Trimming stripped 1 base from V and 1 base from J, with 10 bases between. This CDR3 comprises 16 residues.

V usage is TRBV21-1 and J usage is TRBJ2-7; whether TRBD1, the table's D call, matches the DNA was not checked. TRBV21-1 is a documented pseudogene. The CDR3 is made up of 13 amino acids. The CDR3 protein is CASSKDSSYEQYF. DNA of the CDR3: TGTGCCAGCAGCAAAGACAGTTCCTACGAGCAGTACTTC.

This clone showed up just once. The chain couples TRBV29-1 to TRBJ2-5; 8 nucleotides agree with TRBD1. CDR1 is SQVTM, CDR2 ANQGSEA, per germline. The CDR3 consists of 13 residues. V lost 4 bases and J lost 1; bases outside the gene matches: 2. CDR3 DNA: TGCAGCGTTGCGGGACAGGCCCAAGAGACCCAGTACTTC. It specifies CSVAGQAQETQYF. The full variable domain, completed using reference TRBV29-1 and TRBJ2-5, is SAVISQKPSRDICQRGTSLTIQCQVDSQVTMMFWYRQQPGQSLTLIATANQGSEATYESGFVIDKFPISRPNLTFSTLTVSNMSPEDSSIYLCSVAGQAQETQYFGPGTRLLVL.

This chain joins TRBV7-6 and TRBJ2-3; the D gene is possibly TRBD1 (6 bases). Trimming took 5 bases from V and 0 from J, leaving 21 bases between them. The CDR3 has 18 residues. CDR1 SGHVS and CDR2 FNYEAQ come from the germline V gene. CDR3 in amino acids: CASSLYLQGSGSTDTQYF. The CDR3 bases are TGTGCCAGCAGCCTCTACCTGCAGGGGAGCGGCAGCACAGATACGCAGTATTTT.

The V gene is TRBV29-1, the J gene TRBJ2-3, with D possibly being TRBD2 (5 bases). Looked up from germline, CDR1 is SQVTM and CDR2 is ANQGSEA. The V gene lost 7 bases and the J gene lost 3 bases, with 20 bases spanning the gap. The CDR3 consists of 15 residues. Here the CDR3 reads CSAGLRGTRTDTQYF. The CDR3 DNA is TGCAGCGCTGGCCTCCGGGGAACAAGGACAGATACGCAGTATTTT.

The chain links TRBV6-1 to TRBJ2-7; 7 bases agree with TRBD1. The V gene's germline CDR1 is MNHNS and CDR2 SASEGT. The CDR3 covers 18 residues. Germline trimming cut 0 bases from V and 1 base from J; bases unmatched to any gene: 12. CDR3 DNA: TGTGCCAGCAGTGAAGCGGGACACTATACAGGGGCTTCCTACGAGCAGTACTTC. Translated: CASSEAGHYTGASYEQYF.

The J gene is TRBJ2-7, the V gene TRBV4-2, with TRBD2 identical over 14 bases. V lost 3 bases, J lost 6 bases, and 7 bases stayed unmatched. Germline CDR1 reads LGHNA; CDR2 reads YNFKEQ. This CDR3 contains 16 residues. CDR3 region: CASSQEGTSGSLEQYF. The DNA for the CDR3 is TGTGCCAGCAGCCAGGAAGGGACTAGCGGGAGTCTCGAGCAGTACTTC.

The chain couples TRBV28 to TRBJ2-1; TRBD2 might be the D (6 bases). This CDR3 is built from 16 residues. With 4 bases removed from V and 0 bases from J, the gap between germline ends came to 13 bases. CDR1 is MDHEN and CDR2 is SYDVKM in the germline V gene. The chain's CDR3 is CASSSFQGGSYNEQFF. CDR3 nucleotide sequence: TGTGCCAGCAGTTCCTTTCAGGGAGGCTCCTACAATGAGCAGTTCTTC.

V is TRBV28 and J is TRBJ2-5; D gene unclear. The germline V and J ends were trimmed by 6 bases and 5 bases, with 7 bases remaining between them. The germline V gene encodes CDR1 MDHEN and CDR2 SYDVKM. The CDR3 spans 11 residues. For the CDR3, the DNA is TGTGCCAGCAGAGGTCGGGAGACCCAGTACTTC. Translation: CASRGRETQYF.

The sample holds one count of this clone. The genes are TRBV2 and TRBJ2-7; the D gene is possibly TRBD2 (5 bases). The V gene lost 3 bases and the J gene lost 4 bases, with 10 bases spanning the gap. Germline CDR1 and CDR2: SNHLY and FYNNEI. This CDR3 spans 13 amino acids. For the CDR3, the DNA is TGTGCCAGCAGTGACCCGGGGATTTACGAGCAGTACTTC. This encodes CASSDPGIYEQYF.

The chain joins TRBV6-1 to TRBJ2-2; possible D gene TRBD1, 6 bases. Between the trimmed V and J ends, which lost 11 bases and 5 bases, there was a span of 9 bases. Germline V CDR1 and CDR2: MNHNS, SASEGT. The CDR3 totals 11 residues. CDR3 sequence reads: CAGTGTGELFF. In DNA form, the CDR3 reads TGTGCCGGCACAGGGACCGGGGAGCTGTTTTTT.

The CDR3 DNA is TGTGCCAGCAGACTAGCGAGCCTCACAGATACGCAGTATTTT. Amino acids: CASRLASLTDTQYF. V usage is TRBV11-2 and J usage is TRBJ2-3; 7 bases align to TRBD2. The V segment lost 6 bases and the J segment 2 bases; nucleotides outside the gene matches: 5. The CDR3 has 14 residues. Per germline, CDR1 SGHAT and CDR2 FQNNGV.

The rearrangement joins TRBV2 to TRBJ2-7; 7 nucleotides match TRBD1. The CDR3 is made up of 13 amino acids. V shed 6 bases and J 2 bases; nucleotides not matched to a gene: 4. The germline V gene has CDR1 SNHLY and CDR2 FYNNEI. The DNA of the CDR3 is TGTGCCAGCAGGAGGGGACAGCCCTACGAGCAGTACTTC. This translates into CASRRGQPYEQYF. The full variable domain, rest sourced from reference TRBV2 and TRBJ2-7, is EPEVTQTPSHQVTQMGQEVILRCVPISNHLYFYWYRQILGQKVEFLVSFYNNEISEKSEIFDDQFSVERPDGSNFTLKIRSTKLEDSAMYFCASRRGQPYEQYFGPGTRLTVT.

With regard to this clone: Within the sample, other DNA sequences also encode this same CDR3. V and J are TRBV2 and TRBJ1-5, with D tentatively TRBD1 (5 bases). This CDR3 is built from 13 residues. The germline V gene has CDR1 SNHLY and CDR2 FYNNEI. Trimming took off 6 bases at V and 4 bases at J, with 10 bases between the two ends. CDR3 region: CASSGRVNQPQHF. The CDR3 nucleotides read TGTGCCAGCAGCGGCAGGGTTAATCAGCCCCAGCATTTT.

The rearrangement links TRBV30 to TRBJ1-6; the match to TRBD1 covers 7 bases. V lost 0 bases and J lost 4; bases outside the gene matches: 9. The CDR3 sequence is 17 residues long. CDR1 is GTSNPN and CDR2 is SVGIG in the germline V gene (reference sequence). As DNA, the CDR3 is TGTGCCTGGAGTGTCCAACGGACAGGAGGATATAATTCACCCCTCCACTTT. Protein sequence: CAWSVQRTGGYNSPLHF.

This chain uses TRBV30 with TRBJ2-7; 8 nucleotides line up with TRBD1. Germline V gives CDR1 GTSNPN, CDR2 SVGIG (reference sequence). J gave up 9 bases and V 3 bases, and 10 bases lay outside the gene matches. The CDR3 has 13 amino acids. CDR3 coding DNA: TGTGCCTGGAGCCCGGGGACAGGCAATAGGCAGTACTTC. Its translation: CAWSPGTGNRQYF. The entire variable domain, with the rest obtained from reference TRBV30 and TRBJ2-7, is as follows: SQTIHQWPATLVQPVGSPLSLECTVEGTSNPNLYWYRQAAGRGLQLLFYSVGIGQISSEVPQNLSASRPQDRQFILSSKKLLLSDSGFYLCAWSPGTGNRQYFGPGTRLTVT.

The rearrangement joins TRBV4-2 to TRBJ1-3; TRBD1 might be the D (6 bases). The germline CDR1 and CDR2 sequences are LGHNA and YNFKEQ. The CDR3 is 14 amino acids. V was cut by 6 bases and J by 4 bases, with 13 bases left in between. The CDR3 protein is CASRAIGGGNTIYF. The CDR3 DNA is TGTGCCAGCAGGGCGATAGGGGGGGGAAACACCATATATTTT.